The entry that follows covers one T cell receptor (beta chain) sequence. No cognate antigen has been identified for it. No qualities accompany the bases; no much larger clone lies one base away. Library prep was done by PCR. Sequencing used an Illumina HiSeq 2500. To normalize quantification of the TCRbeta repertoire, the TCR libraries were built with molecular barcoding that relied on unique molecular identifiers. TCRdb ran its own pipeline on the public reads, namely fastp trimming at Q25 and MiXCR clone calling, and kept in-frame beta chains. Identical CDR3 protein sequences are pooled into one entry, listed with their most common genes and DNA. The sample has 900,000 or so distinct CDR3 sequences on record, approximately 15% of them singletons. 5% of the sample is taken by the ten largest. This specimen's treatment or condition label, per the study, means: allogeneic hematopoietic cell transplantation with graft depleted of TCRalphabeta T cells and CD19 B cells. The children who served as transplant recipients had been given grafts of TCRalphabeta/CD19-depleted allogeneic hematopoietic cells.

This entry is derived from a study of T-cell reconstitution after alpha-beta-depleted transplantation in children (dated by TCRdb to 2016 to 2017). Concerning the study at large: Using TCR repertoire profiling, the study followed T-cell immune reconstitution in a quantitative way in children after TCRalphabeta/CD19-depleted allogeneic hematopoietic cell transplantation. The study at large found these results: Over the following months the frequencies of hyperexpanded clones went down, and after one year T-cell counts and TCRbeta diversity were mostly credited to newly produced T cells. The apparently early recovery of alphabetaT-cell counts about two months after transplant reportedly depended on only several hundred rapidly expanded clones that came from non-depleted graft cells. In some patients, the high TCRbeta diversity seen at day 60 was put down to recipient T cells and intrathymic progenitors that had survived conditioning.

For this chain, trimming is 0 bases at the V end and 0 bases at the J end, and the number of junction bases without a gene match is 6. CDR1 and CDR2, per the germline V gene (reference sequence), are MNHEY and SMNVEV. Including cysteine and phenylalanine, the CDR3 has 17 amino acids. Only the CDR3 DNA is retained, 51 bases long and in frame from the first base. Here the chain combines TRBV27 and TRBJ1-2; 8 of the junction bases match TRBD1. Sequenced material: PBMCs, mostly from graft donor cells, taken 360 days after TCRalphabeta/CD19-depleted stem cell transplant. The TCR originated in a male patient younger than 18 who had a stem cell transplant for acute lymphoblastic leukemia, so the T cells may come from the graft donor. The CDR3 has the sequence CASSLSRTGWTNYGYTF. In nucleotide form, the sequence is TGTGCCAGCAGTTTATCTCGGACAGGGTGGACTAACTATGGCTACACCTTC.